These T cell receptor beta chains were read from a single sample in a study of shared clonotypes between healthy human individuals. TCRdb's copy holds only in-frame clones and misses some; the assay was immunoSEQ multiplex PCR. The sample includes roughly 590,000 clones, about 95% of them seen just once. The sample taken for sequencing was naive CD8+ T cells sorted from blood. The receptors shown here come from a young woman in good health. Both conserved end residues are part of each CDR3. Each record gives: D gene, clone size, J gene, V gene, CDR3 protein, CDR3 DNA. The D gene is left open where the match is weak. Where a row states a size, it is once, few, many or the class of an expanded clone; other rows omit it.

d_gene: TRBD1
abundance: once
j_gene: TRBJ1-5
v_gene: TRBV7-8
CDR3aa: CASSSRVQGGSNQPQHF
CDR3nt: TGTGCCAGCAGCTCGCGGGTGCAGGGGGGAAGCAATCAGCCCCAGCATTTT

d_gene: -
abundance: -
j_gene: TRBJ1-4
v_gene: TRBV27
CDR3aa: CASTSTGANEKLFF
CDR3nt: TGTGCCAGCACTTCGACAGGAGCTAATGAAAAACTGTTTTTT

d_gene: -
abundance: -
j_gene: TRBJ2-1
v_gene: TRBV6-5
CDR3aa: CASSYSQAPYNEQFF
CDR3nt: TGTGCCAGCAGTTACAGTCAGGCCCCCTACAATGAGCAGTTCTTC

d_gene: TRBD1
abundance: -
j_gene: TRBJ2-7
v_gene: TRBV6-1
CDR3aa: CASSGTAYEQYF
CDR3nt: TGTGCCAGCAGCGGGACAGCCTACGAGCAGTACTTC

d_gene: -
abundance: -
j_gene: TRBJ2-3
v_gene: TRBV9
CDR3aa: CASSVTTGHTDTQYF
CDR3nt: TGTGCCAGCAGCGTAACTACAGGACACACAGATACGCAGTATTTT

d_gene: TRBD1
abundance: once
j_gene: TRBJ1-2
v_gene: TRBV9
CDR3aa: CASSAGTGGTNNYGYTF
CDR3nt: TGTGCCAGCAGCGCCGGGACAGGGGGAACGAATAACTATGGCTACACCTTC

d_gene: TRBD2
abundance: -
j_gene: TRBJ2-5
v_gene: TRBV6-1
CDR3aa: CASSEASLAGVWETQYF
CDR3nt: TGTGCCAGCAGTGAAGCGTCATTAGCGGGAGTATGGGAGACCCAGTACTTC

d_gene: TRBD1
abundance: -
j_gene: TRBJ2-5
v_gene: TRBV28
CDR3aa: CASSPRQGVRVETQYF
CDR3nt: TGTGCCAGCAGTCCGAGACAGGGGGTTAGGGTGGAGACCCAGTACTTC

d_gene: -
abundance: -
j_gene: TRBJ2-4
v_gene: TRBV19
CDR3aa: CASRGEGFTNIQYF
CDR3nt: TGTGCCAGTCGGGGAGAAGGGTTCACGAACATTCAGTACTTC

d_gene: -
abundance: -
j_gene: TRBJ1-2
v_gene: TRBV9
CDR3aa: CASSGMDSSNYGYTF
CDR3nt: TGTGCCAGCAGCGGTATGGACAGTTCTAACTATGGCTACACCTTC

d_gene: -
abundance: -
j_gene: TRBJ2-7
v_gene: TRBV28
CDR3aa: CASSHDWQGGYEQYF
CDR3nt: TGTGCCAGCAGCCATGACTGGCAGGGGGGCTACGAGCAGTACTTC

d_gene: -
abundance: -
j_gene: TRBJ2-7
v_gene: TRBV11-2
CDR3aa: CASSLTSPEQYF
CDR3nt: TGTGCCAGCAGCCTCACCTCCCCCGAGCAGTACTTC

d_gene: -
abundance: -
j_gene: TRBJ2-4
v_gene: TRBV11-2
CDR3aa: CASSSVGIQYF
CDR3nt: TGTGCCAGCAGCTCCGTCGGCATTCAGTACTTC

d_gene: TRBD2
abundance: -
j_gene: TRBJ2-1
v_gene: TRBV14
CDR3aa: CASSQSLAGLAFSNEQFF
CDR3nt: TGTGCCAGCAGCCAAAGTCTGGCGGGACTAGCGTTTAGCAATGAGCAGTTCTTC

d_gene: -
abundance: -
j_gene: TRBJ2-5
v_gene: TRBV20-1
CDR3aa: CSARSGRNPYF
CDR3nt: TGCAGTGCTAGATCGGGTAGAAATCCGTACTTC

d_gene: TRBD1
abundance: -
j_gene: TRBJ1-5
v_gene: TRBV7-9
CDR3aa: CASSPGQGNQPQHF
CDR3nt: TGTGCCAGCAGCCCCGGACAGGGGAATCAGCCCCAGCATTTT

d_gene: -
abundance: -
j_gene: TRBJ2-1
v_gene: TRBV27
CDR3aa: CASSLTPYNEQFF
CDR3nt: TGTGCCAGCAGTTTGACCCCATACAATGAGCAGTTCTTC

d_gene: TRBD2
abundance: -
j_gene: TRBJ2-3
v_gene: TRBV2
CDR3aa: CASSALASGSPDTQYF
CDR3nt: TGTGCCAGCAGCGCCTTGGCTAGCGGGAGCCCAGATACGCAGTATTTT

d_gene: TRBD1
abundance: -
j_gene: TRBJ2-1
v_gene: TRBV7-9
CDR3aa: CASSLDWDRDNEQFF
CDR3nt: TGTGCCAGCAGCTTAGATTGGGACAGGGACAATGAGCAGTTCTTC

d_gene: -
abundance: -
j_gene: TRBJ1-4
v_gene: TRBV28
CDR3aa: CASNPSGGGHNEKLFF
CDR3nt: TGTGCCAGCAACCCCTCGGGGGGCGGTCATAATGAAAAACTGTTTTTT

d_gene: -
abundance: few
j_gene: TRBJ2-2
v_gene: TRBV5-1
CDR3aa: CASSFWRGGELFF
CDR3nt: TGCGCCAGCAGCTTTTGGCGGGGCGGGGAGCTGTTTTTT

d_gene: -
abundance: -
j_gene: TRBJ2-7
v_gene: TRBV28
CDR3aa: CASSLRVLPYEQYF
CDR3nt: TGTGCCAGCAGTTTACGGGTCTTGCCCTACGAGCAGTACTTC

d_gene: TRBD2
abundance: -
j_gene: TRBJ2-1
v_gene: TRBV9
CDR3aa: CASSDRAGGPGNEQFF
CDR3nt: TGTGCCAGCAGCGACAGAGCGGGAGGGCCGGGTAATGAGCAGTTCTTC

d_gene: TRBD1
abundance: -
j_gene: TRBJ1-4
v_gene: TRBV28
CDR3aa: CASSLRPGQGISNEKLFF
CDR3nt: TGTGCCAGCAGTCTAAGGCCGGGACAGGGAATCTCTAATGAAAAACTGTTTTTT

d_gene: -
abundance: -
j_gene: TRBJ1-5
v_gene: TRBV2
CDR3aa: CASSDDNQPQHF
CDR3nt: TGTGCCAGCAGTGATGATAATCAGCCCCAGCATTTT

d_gene: -
abundance: once
j_gene: TRBJ2-7
v_gene: TRBV25-1
CDR3aa: CASSVHHREGAYEQYF
CDR3nt: TGTGCCAGCAGTGTCCACCATAGAGAGGGAGCGTACGAGCAGTACTTC

d_gene: -
abundance: -
j_gene: TRBJ2-7
v_gene: TRBV11-2
CDR3aa: CASSFGHEQYF
CDR3nt: TGTGCCAGCAGCTTCGGGCACGAGCAGTACTTC

d_gene: -
abundance: -
j_gene: TRBJ2-1
v_gene: TRBV28
CDR3aa: CASRIPGAYNEQFF
CDR3nt: TGTGCCTCACGTATTCCGGGAGCCTACAATGAGCAGTTCTTC

d_gene: -
abundance: -
j_gene: TRBJ1-2
v_gene: TRBV5-8
CDR3aa: CASSQTYGYTF
CDR3nt: TGTGCCAGCAGCCAAACTTATGGCTACACCTTC

d_gene: TRBD2
abundance: -
j_gene: TRBJ2-2
v_gene: TRBV7-7
CDR3aa: CASSLGGTGELFF
CDR3nt: TGTGCCAGCAGCTTGGGGGGGACCGGGGAGCTGTTTTTT

d_gene: -
abundance: once
j_gene: TRBJ2-1
v_gene: TRBV7-9
CDR3aa: CASSLDGGVHSYNEQFF
CDR3nt: TGTGCCAGCAGCTTAGATGGTGGGGTCCACTCCTACAATGAGCAGTTCTTC

d_gene: TRBD1
abundance: -
j_gene: TRBJ1-1
v_gene: TRBV13
CDR3aa: CASSAQGARTEAFF
CDR3nt: TGTGCCAGCAGCGCACAGGGGGCGAGGACTGAAGCTTTCTTT

d_gene: TRBD2
abundance: -
j_gene: TRBJ2-1
v_gene: TRBV5-4
CDR3aa: CASSFLAGGPYNEQFF
CDR3nt: TGTGCCAGCAGTTTTCTAGCGGGAGGGCCTTACAATGAGCAGTTCTTC

d_gene: -
abundance: -
j_gene: TRBJ1-2
v_gene: TRBV10-3
CDR3aa: CAISDGAGEGGYTF
CDR3nt: TGTGCCATCAGTGACGGGGCAGGGGAAGGAGGCTACACCTTC

d_gene: -
abundance: -
j_gene: TRBJ2-5
v_gene: TRBV7-8
CDR3aa: CASSLGYRDETQYF
CDR3nt: TGTGCCAGCAGCTTAGGATACAGGGATGAGACCCAGTACTTC

d_gene: TRBD2
abundance: -
j_gene: TRBJ2-1
v_gene: TRBV10-1
CDR3aa: CACSPAGSGNEQFF
CDR3nt: TGCGCCTGCAGCCCAGCGGGAAGTGGGAATGAGCAGTTCTTC

d_gene: -
abundance: -
j_gene: TRBJ2-2
v_gene: TRBV6-5
CDR3aa: CASSYSSGENTGELFF
CDR3nt: TGTGCCAGCAGTTACTCTAGCGGAGAAAACACCGGGGAGCTGTTTTTT

d_gene: -
abundance: -
j_gene: TRBJ1-5
v_gene: TRBV19
CDR3aa: CASSMLAGLNQPQHF
CDR3nt: TGTGCCAGTAGTATGTTGGCAGGGCTCAATCAGCCCCAGCATTTT

d_gene: -
abundance: -
j_gene: TRBJ2-7
v_gene: TRBV29-1
CDR3aa: CSVVPGVSYEQYF
CDR3nt: TGCAGCGTTGTCCCAGGGGTTTCCTACGAGCAGTACTTC

d_gene: -
abundance: -
j_gene: TRBJ2-7
v_gene: TRBV7-9
CDR3aa: CASSLEGENSYEQYF
CDR3nt: TGTGCCAGCAGCTTAGAGGGAGAAAACTCCTACGAGCAGTACTTC

d_gene: TRBD2
abundance: -
j_gene: TRBJ2-3
v_gene: TRBV7-9
CDR3aa: CASSLVTSGTDTQYF
CDR3nt: TGTGCCAGCAGCTTAGTGACTAGCGGCACAGATACGCAGTATTTT

d_gene: TRBD2
abundance: -
j_gene: TRBJ2-1
v_gene: TRBV2
CDR3aa: CASSEAASGFYNEQFF
CDR3nt: TGTGCCAGCAGTGAAGCAGCTAGCGGGTTCTACAATGAGCAGTTCTTC

d_gene: TRBD2
abundance: -
j_gene: TRBJ2-2
v_gene: TRBV5-6
CDR3aa: CASRAAGGPGGELFF
CDR3nt: TGTGCCAGCAGAGCAGCGGGAGGGCCTGGCGGGGAGCTGTTTTTT

d_gene: TRBD1
abundance: -
j_gene: TRBJ2-2
v_gene: TRBV13
CDR3aa: CATLGQHTGELFF
CDR3nt: TGTGCCACCTTGGGACAGCACACCGGGGAGCTGTTTTTT

d_gene: -
abundance: -
j_gene: TRBJ1-2
v_gene: TRBV19
CDR3aa: CASSIEVSRGKDYGYTF
CDR3nt: TGTGCCAGTAGTATAGAGGTCTCGAGGGGAAAGGACTATGGCTACACCTTC

d_gene: -
abundance: -
j_gene: TRBJ2-3
v_gene: TRBV11-2
CDR3aa: CASSLGVGSTDTQYF
CDR3nt: TGTGCCAGCAGCTTAGGAGTAGGAAGCACAGATACGCAGTATTTT

d_gene: -
abundance: once
j_gene: TRBJ1-1
v_gene: TRBV27
CDR3aa: CASSYTGTNTEAFF
CDR3nt: TGTGCCAGCAGTTACACAGGGACGAACACTGAAGCTTTCTTT

d_gene: TRBD1
abundance: -
j_gene: TRBJ2-7
v_gene: TRBV19
CDR3aa: CATSGTGSYEQYF
CDR3nt: TGTGCCACCTCCGGGACAGGGTCCTACGAGCAGTACTTC

d_gene: -
abundance: -
j_gene: TRBJ2-2
v_gene: TRBV21-1
CDR3aa: CASSYDRGNTGELFF
CDR3nt: TGTGCCAGCAGCTATGACAGGGGGAACACCGGGGAGCTGTTTTTT

d_gene: TRBD1
abundance: -
j_gene: TRBJ2-7
v_gene: TRBV7-9
CDR3aa: CASSLSSRDRNYEQYF
CDR3nt: TGTGCCAGCAGCCTATCAAGCCGGGACAGGAACTACGAGCAGTACTTC

d_gene: -
abundance: -
j_gene: TRBJ2-5
v_gene: TRBV6-5
CDR3aa: CASSEQAEGETQYF
CDR3nt: TGTGCCAGCAGTGAGCAGGCGGAGGGAGAGACCCAGTACTTC

d_gene: -
abundance: -
j_gene: TRBJ2-3
v_gene: TRBV25-1
CDR3aa: CASSEGGFPDTQYF
CDR3nt: TGTGCCAGCAGTGAAGGTGGTTTTCCAGATACGCAGTATTTT

d_gene: -
abundance: -
j_gene: TRBJ2-4
v_gene: TRBV27
CDR3aa: CASSPRTEKNIQYF
CDR3nt: TGTGCCAGCAGTCCTAGGACAGAAAAAAACATTCAGTACTTC

d_gene: -
abundance: -
j_gene: TRBJ2-2
v_gene: TRBV7-3
CDR3aa: CASSLTGGTGELFF
CDR3nt: TGTGCCAGCAGCTTAACGGGGGGTACCGGGGAGCTGTTTTTT

d_gene: -
abundance: -
j_gene: TRBJ2-6
v_gene: TRBV6-1
CDR3aa: CASSELTGANVLTF
CDR3nt: TGTGCCAGCAGTGAACTTACTGGGGCCAACGTCCTGACTTTC